These T cell receptor beta chains were read from a single sample in a study of T cell repertoires in cytomegalovirus infection. TCRdb itself ran the reads through MiXCR, one entry per CDR3 protein. The data hold fewer than 200,000 distinct CDR3 sequences, with about 20% observed a single time. Sequencing used PBMCs. The receptor set was obtained from a human donor in good health (CMV status not recorded). Some clones in this sample may be carry-over from other donors' samples. Each CDR3 is given with its conserved first and last residue. Each record gives: J gene, D gene, V gene, clone size, CDR3 protein, CDR3 DNA. A D gene is named only where the DNA matches it firmly. Clone sizes are given selectively: once, few, many, or a class where the clone is expanded.

j_gene: TRBJ2-5; d_gene: -; v_gene: TRBV12-3/TRBV12-4; abundance: few; CDR3aa: CASTGPEGETQYF; CDR3nt: TGTGCCAGCACCGGCCCCGAGGGAGAGACCCAGTACTTC
j_gene: TRBJ2-7; d_gene: TRBD1; v_gene: TRBV27; abundance: -; CDR3aa: CASSAHRGSYEQYF; CDR3nt: TGTGCCAGCAGTGCCCACAGGGGCTCCTACGAGCAGTACTTC
j_gene: TRBJ2-6; d_gene: -; v_gene: TRBV5-1; abundance: -; CDR3aa: CASGRGPSFSGANVLTF; CDR3nt: TGCGCCAGCGGCAGGGGCCCCTCTTTCTCTGGGGCCAACGTCCTGACTTTC
j_gene: TRBJ1-5; d_gene: -; v_gene: TRBV2; abundance: -; CDR3aa: CASSPRVVGNQPQHF; CDR3nt: TGTGCCAGCAGCCCGAGGGTCGTTGGCAATCAGCCCCAGCATTTT
j_gene: TRBJ2-3; d_gene: TRBD2; v_gene: TRBV7-8; abundance: many; CDR3aa: CASSYRTSGSTDTQYF; CDR3nt: TGTGCCAGCAGCTATCGGACTAGCGGGAGTACAGATACGCAGTATTTT
j_gene: TRBJ1-5; d_gene: -; v_gene: TRBV23-1; abundance: few; CDR3aa: CASSQGRRVPPQAGNQPQHF; CDR3nt: TGCGCCAGCAGTCAAGGCCGCCGGGTTCCGCCACAGGCTGGGAATCAGCCCCAGCATTTT
j_gene: TRBJ2-2; d_gene: -; v_gene: TRBV5-1; abundance: -; CDR3aa: CASSLDGASNTGELFF; CDR3nt: TGCGCCAGCAGCTTGGACGGAGCGTCGAACACCGGGGAGCTGTTTTTT
j_gene: TRBJ2-6; d_gene: TRBD1; v_gene: TRBV6-2/TRBV6-3; abundance: -; CDR3aa: CASSTGQGLSGANVLTF; CDR3nt: TGTGCCAGCAGTACGGGACAGGGCCTCTCTGGGGCCAACGTCCTGACTTTC
j_gene: TRBJ2-7; d_gene: -; v_gene: TRBV20-1; abundance: many; CDR3aa: CSARDFQGYEQYF; CDR3nt: TGCAGTGCTAGAGATTTTCAGGGATACGAGCAGTACTTC
j_gene: TRBJ1-5; d_gene: -; v_gene: TRBV6-1; abundance: few; CDR3aa: CASSEALMGNQPQHF; CDR3nt: TGTGCCAGCAGTGAAGCACTGATGGGCAATCAGCCCCAGCATTTT
j_gene: TRBJ1-5; d_gene: -; v_gene: TRBV6-2/TRBV6-3; abundance: -; CDR3aa: CASSYSRGSSNQPQHF; CDR3nt: TGTGCCAGCAGTTACTCTCGGGGCTCTAGCAATCAGCCCCAGCATTTT
j_gene: TRBJ1-1; d_gene: -; v_gene: TRBV29-1; abundance: -; CDR3aa: CSVEVQGPGYTEAFF; CDR3nt: TGCAGCGTTGAAGTTCAAGGGCCGGGTTACACTGAAGCTTTCTTT
j_gene: TRBJ1-6; d_gene: -; v_gene: TRBV19; abundance: -; CDR3aa: CASSGRLPPLHF; CDR3nt: TGTGCCAGTAGTGGAAGGTTGCCACCCCTCCACTTT
j_gene: TRBJ1-1; d_gene: -; v_gene: TRBV7-2; abundance: many; CDR3aa: CASRMNTEAFF; CDR3nt: TGTGCCAGCAGAATGAACACTGAAGCTTTCTTT
j_gene: TRBJ1-1; d_gene: -; v_gene: TRBV5-1; abundance: -; CDR3aa: CASSPGAPNTEAFF; CDR3nt: TGCGCCAGCAGCCCCGGGGCGCCGAACACGGAAGCTTTCTTT
j_gene: TRBJ2-2; d_gene: -; v_gene: TRBV7-2; abundance: many; CDR3aa: CASSLASGSTGELFF; CDR3nt: TGTGCCAGCAGCTTAGCGTCGGGGAGCACCGGGGAGCTGTTTTTT
j_gene: TRBJ1-5; d_gene: TRBD1; v_gene: TRBV12-3/TRBV12-4; abundance: many; CDR3aa: CASSPNRGLGQPQHF; CDR3nt: TGTGCCAGCAGTCCAAACAGGGGGCTGGGGCAGCCCCAGCATTTT
j_gene: TRBJ1-5; d_gene: -; v_gene: TRBV6-1; abundance: many; CDR3aa: CAGGDSSNQPQHF; CDR3nt: TGTGCCGGGGGTGACAGTAGCAATCAGCCCCAGCATTTT
j_gene: TRBJ2-2; d_gene: -; v_gene: TRBV7-2; abundance: many; CDR3aa: CASSLVVGRGTGELFF; CDR3nt: TGTGCCAGCAGCTTAGTTGTCGGGAGAGGTACCGGGGAGCTGTTTTTT
j_gene: TRBJ2-5; d_gene: TRBD1; v_gene: TRBV7-2; abundance: many; CDR3aa: CASSLGGDRGETQYF; CDR3nt: TGTGCCAGCAGCTTAGGGGGGGACAGGGGAGAGACCCAGTACTTC
j_gene: TRBJ2-7; d_gene: -; v_gene: TRBV5-1; abundance: -; CDR3aa: CASSWQGSGEQYF; CDR3nt: TGCGCCAGCAGCTGGCAGGGTTCCGGCGAGCAGTACTTC
j_gene: TRBJ2-3; d_gene: -; v_gene: TRBV7-2; abundance: many; CDR3aa: CASSLAGTLSGDTQYF; CDR3nt: TGTGCCAGCAGCTTAGCCGGGACACTATCAGGAGATACGCAGTATTTT
j_gene: TRBJ2-3; d_gene: TRBD2; v_gene: TRBV10-3; abundance: few; CDR3aa: CAVHSGLGADTQYF; CDR3nt: TGTGCCGTCCATAGCGGGTTAGGAGCAGATACGCAGTATTTT
j_gene: TRBJ2-7; d_gene: TRBD2; v_gene: TRBV7-2; abundance: few; CDR3aa: CASSLAFTGGNEQYF; CDR3nt: TGTGCCAGCAGCTTAGCCTTCACGGGAGGGAACGAGCAGTACTTC
j_gene: TRBJ2-7; d_gene: -; v_gene: TRBV28; abundance: once; CDR3aa: CASSLSPGVLEQYF; CDR3nt: TGTGCCAGCAGTTTATCGCCGGGGGTCCTCGAGCAGTACTTC
j_gene: TRBJ1-1; d_gene: -; v_gene: TRBV5-1; abundance: few; CDR3aa: CASSLESRTEAFF; CDR3nt: TGCGCCAGCAGCTTGGAGTCAAGAACTGAAGCTTTCTTT
j_gene: TRBJ1-1; d_gene: TRBD1; v_gene: TRBV7-8; abundance: many; CDR3aa: CASSIGQGLNTEAFF; CDR3nt: TGTGCCAGCAGCATAGGACAGGGCTTGAACACTGAAGCTTTCTTT
j_gene: TRBJ2-7; d_gene: -; v_gene: TRBV12-3/TRBV12-4; abundance: many; CDR3aa: CASSFRGALMGEQYF; CDR3nt: TGTGCCAGCAGTTTTCGAGGGGCCCTAATGGGGGAGCAGTACTTC
j_gene: TRBJ2-2; d_gene: -; v_gene: TRBV28; abundance: few; CDR3aa: CASSPSPGIGTGELFF; CDR3nt: TGTGCCAGCAGCCCTAGCCCAGGGATTGGCACCGGGGAGCTGTTTTTT
j_gene: TRBJ1-2; d_gene: TRBD1; v_gene: TRBV12-3/TRBV12-4; abundance: few; CDR3aa: CASSFGIAGGEYGYTF; CDR3nt: TGTGCCAGCAGTTTCGGTATTGCAGGGGGCGAGTATGGCTACACCTTC
j_gene: TRBJ2-3; d_gene: -; v_gene: TRBV5-5; abundance: many; CDR3aa: CASSLSGSTDTQYF; CDR3nt: TGTGCCAGCAGCTTAAGCGGGAGCACAGATACGCAGTATTTT
j_gene: TRBJ2-7; d_gene: -; v_gene: TRBV5-6; abundance: few; CDR3aa: CASSLPHTYEQYF; CDR3nt: TGTGCCAGCAGCTTGCCTCACACCTACGAGCAGTACTTC
j_gene: TRBJ2-1; d_gene: TRBD1; v_gene: TRBV6-6; abundance: many; CDR3aa: CASSYSRDRAGNEQFF; CDR3nt: TGTGCCAGCAGTTACTCGCGGGACAGGGCAGGCAATGAGCAGTTCTTC
j_gene: TRBJ2-7; d_gene: -; v_gene: TRBV28; abundance: many; CDR3aa: CASRLSFPYEQYF; CDR3nt: TGTGCCAGCAGGCTTTCCTTTCCCTACGAGCAGTACTTC
j_gene: TRBJ2-1; d_gene: -; v_gene: TRBV7-8; abundance: many; CDR3aa: CASTLRWILGEQFF; CDR3nt: TGTGCCAGCACCCTCCGGTGGATTCTGGGGGAGCAGTTCTTC
j_gene: TRBJ2-3; d_gene: -; v_gene: TRBV24-1; abundance: -; CDR3aa: CATSGDLKADTQYF; CDR3nt: TGTGCCACCAGTGGGGACCTAAAAGCAGATACGCAGTATTTT
j_gene: TRBJ2-3; d_gene: -; v_gene: TRBV4-3; abundance: -; CDR3aa: CASSPNGASTDTQYF; CDR3nt: TGCGCCAGCAGCCCAAACGGGGCGAGCACAGATACGCAGTATTTT
j_gene: TRBJ1-3; d_gene: TRBD1; v_gene: TRBV7-2; abundance: many; CDR3aa: CASSSGQGENGNTIYF; CDR3nt: TGTGCCAGCAGCTCCGGACAGGGTGAGAACGGAAACACCATATATTTT
j_gene: TRBJ2-5; d_gene: -; v_gene: TRBV7-2; abundance: many; CDR3aa: CASSIGLPGGTQYF; CDR3nt: TGTGCCAGCAGCATAGGACTGCCCGGTGGGACCCAGTACTTC
j_gene: TRBJ2-3; d_gene: -; v_gene: TRBV7-2; abundance: many; CDR3aa: CASRLADTQYF; CDR3nt: TGTGCCAGCAGGCTAGCAGATACGCAGTATTTT
j_gene: TRBJ1-5; d_gene: -; v_gene: TRBV28; abundance: many; CDR3aa: CASRGQLLYSNQPQHF; CDR3nt: TGTGCCAGCCGAGGACAGCTTCTTTATAGCAATCAGCCCCAGCATTTT
j_gene: TRBJ2-5; d_gene: -; v_gene: TRBV28; abundance: many; CDR3aa: CASQTDYGIQETQYF; CDR3nt: TGTGCCAGCCAAACTGACTACGGGATCCAAGAGACCCAGTACTTC
j_gene: TRBJ2-7; d_gene: TRBD1; v_gene: TRBV18; abundance: -; CDR3aa: CASSPVSGQVYEQYF; CDR3nt: TGTGCCAGCTCACCGGTCTCGGGACAGGTCTACGAGCAGTACTTC
j_gene: TRBJ1-1; d_gene: -; v_gene: TRBV6-2/TRBV6-3; abundance: -; CDR3aa: CASSSGLIEAFF; CDR3nt: TGTGCCAGCAGTTCCGGACTGATCGAAGCTTTCTTT
j_gene: TRBJ2-1; d_gene: TRBD2; v_gene: TRBV2; abundance: -; CDR3aa: CASSRSVAGGSEQFF; CDR3nt: TGTGCCAGCAGCCGGTCGGTAGCGGGAGGTAGTGAGCAGTTCTTC
j_gene: TRBJ1-1; d_gene: TRBD1; v_gene: TRBV6-5; abundance: few; CDR3aa: CASSYSQGVTEAFF; CDR3nt: TGTGCCAGCAGTTACTCGCAGGGGGTCACTGAAGCTTTCTTT
j_gene: TRBJ1-6; d_gene: -; v_gene: TRBV7-8; abundance: many; CDR3aa: CASSPQRASSYNSPLHF; CDR3nt: TGTGCCAGCAGCCCCCAGAGGGCTAGCTCCTATAATTCACCCCTCCACTTT
j_gene: TRBJ1-2; d_gene: -; v_gene: TRBV29-1; abundance: -; CDR3aa: CSVPQGDYGYTF; CDR3nt: TGCAGCGTTCCACAGGGTGACTATGGCTACACCTTC
j_gene: TRBJ1-5; d_gene: TRBD1; v_gene: TRBV7-8; abundance: many; CDR3aa: CASSRRTGGNQPQHF; CDR3nt: TGTGCCAGCAGTCGTCGGACAGGGGGCAATCAGCCCCAGCATTTT
j_gene: TRBJ2-4; d_gene: -; v_gene: TRBV7-9; abundance: many; CDR3aa: CASSSGENIQYF; CDR3nt: TGTGCCAGCAGCTCGGGGGAAAACATTCAGTACTTC
j_gene: TRBJ2-1; d_gene: TRBD2; v_gene: TRBV27; abundance: -; CDR3aa: CASSLERGPYNEQFF; CDR3nt: TGTGCCAGCAGTCTCGAGCGGGGGCCTTACAATGAGCAGTTCTTC
j_gene: TRBJ2-2; d_gene: -; v_gene: TRBV6-2/TRBV6-3; abundance: -; CDR3aa: CASAKYGLANTGELFF; CDR3nt: TGTGCCAGCGCCAAATATGGGCTAGCGAACACCGGGGAGCTGTTTTTT
j_gene: TRBJ2-7; d_gene: -; v_gene: TRBV7-9; abundance: few; CDR3aa: CASSLEGNEQYF; CDR3nt: TGTGCCAGCAGCTTAGAAGGGAACGAGCAGTACTTC
j_gene: TRBJ2-7; d_gene: TRBD1; v_gene: TRBV6-2/TRBV6-3; abundance: few; CDR3aa: CASSDPGQGESSYEQYF; CDR3nt: TGTGCCAGCAGTGACCCGGGACAGGGCGAGAGCTCCTACGAGCAGTACTTC
j_gene: TRBJ2-2; d_gene: TRBD2; v_gene: TRBV7-2; abundance: many; CDR3aa: CASSEWTSGSFTGELFF; CDR3nt: TGTGCCAGCAGCGAATGGACTAGCGGGAGTTTTACCGGGGAGCTGTTTTTT
j_gene: TRBJ2-4; d_gene: -; v_gene: TRBV6-2/TRBV6-3; abundance: few; CDR3aa: CASSYFRRQENIQYF; CDR3nt: TGTGCCAGCAGTTACTTCCGGCGGCAGGAAAACATTCAGTACTTC
j_gene: TRBJ2-7; d_gene: TRBD2; v_gene: TRBV28; abundance: -; CDR3aa: CASSPSGRRREQYF; CDR3nt: TGTGCCAGCAGCCCTAGCGGGAGGCGGCGCGAGCAGTACTTC
j_gene: TRBJ1-2; d_gene: -; v_gene: TRBV20-1; abundance: -; CDR3aa: CSARDQVVTADGYTF; CDR3nt: TGCAGTGCTAGAGATCAAGTAGTAACAGCCGATGGCTACACCTTC